This section outlines one T cell receptor beta chain sequence together with its context. The repertoire was sequenced with immunoSEQ multiplex PCR; TCRdb's copy has only in-frame clones and lacks some. The sample lists more than 40,000 clones; 75% to 95% were seen once. This sample is drawn from a study of T cell changes during pregnancy in multiple sclerosis. V was trimmed by 7 bases and J by 6 bases, leaving 20 bases between them. The CDR3 spans 14 residues. Looked up from germline, CDR1 is SGHDT and CDR2 is YYEEEE. The chain carries TRBV5-6 and TRBJ2-7; D possibly corresponds to TRBD1 (6 bases). The input for sequencing was CD8+ T cells from peripheral blood mononuclear cells, taken after pregnancy. The clonotype comes from a female donor with multiple sclerosis, enrolled in a pregnancy study. This CDR3 is CASGASGVVGEQYF. The CDR3 bases are TGTGCCAGCGGGGCCTCAGGGGTAGTTGGCGAGCAGTACTTC.